The 22 T cell receptor beta chains in this list originate from one sample, sequenced in a study of blood T cell repertoires in COVID-19. Measured with immunoSEQ multiplex PCR; TCRdb has only the in-frame clones, and not every one. The sample holds around 100,000 clones, nearly 90% seen once. Sequenced: peripheral blood. The origin of the receptors is a man in his fifties or sixties with active COVID-19.

V gene TRBV11-2 combines with J gene TRBJ1-1; 7 nucleotides agree with TRBD1. Germline CDR1 and CDR2: SGHAT and FQNNGV. This CDR3 contains 16 residues. Unmatched junction bases numbered 10, after V lost 4 bases and J lost 2 bases. CDR3 bases: TGTGCCAGCAGCTGGTTGACAGGGCTCGGTAACACTGAAGCTTTCTTT. It yields the protein CASSWLTGLGNTEAFF.

This chain connects TRBV6-2 or TRBV6-3 to TRBJ2-2; possibly TRBD1 for D (6 bases). Trimming removed 2 bases from V and 6 bases from J, with 10 bases in between. There are 14 residues in the CDR3. Germline values: CDR1 MNHEY, CDR2 SVGEGT. The CDR3 DNA sequence: TGTGCCAGCAGTTACCCACGGACAGCCGGGGAGCTGTTTTTT. It specifies CASSYPRTAGELFF.

The chain is built from TRBV6-2 or TRBV6-3 and TRBJ1-1, with TRBD1 matching over 8 bases. J gave up 1 base and V 6 bases, and 7 bases lay outside the gene matches. Germline CDR1 reads MNHEY; CDR2 reads SVGEGT. This CDR3 spans 15 amino acids. The chain's CDR3 is CASSFGDRSNTEAFF. The CDR3, as DNA: TGTGCCAGCAGCTTCGGGGACAGGTCGAACACTGAAGCTTTCTTT.

As regards this clone: This same CDR3 is encoded by further DNA sequences in the sample. This sequence joins TRBV6-2 or TRBV6-3 and TRBJ1-2; 7 bases are shared with TRBD1. In germline, CDR1 is MNHEY, CDR2 SVGEGT. This CDR3 has 15 residues. Trimming at V came to 2 bases and at J to 4 bases, leaving 7 bases not matched to a gene. The CDR3 region is CASSYTGQTPYGYTF. The CDR3 DNA follows: TGTGCCAGCAGTTACACGGGACAGACACCCTATGGCTACACCTTC.

This chain joins TRBV3-1 (or the pseudogene TRBV3-2) and TRBJ1-2; no clear D gene. This CDR3 has 16 residues. Germline-derived CDR1 and CDR2 are LGHDT and YNNKEL (reference sequence). V lost 0 bases and J 3 bases, leaving 14 bases between the germline ends. In DNA form, the CDR3 reads TGTGCCAGCAGCCAAGATGCCCACCGCGCTTACTATGGCTACACCTTC. This codes for CASSQDAHRAYYGYTF.

The chain uses TRBV19 and TRBJ2-4; D call uncertain. Germline lookup yields CDR1 LNHDA and CDR2 SQIVND (reference sequence). V shed 6 bases and J shed 9 bases, with 18 bases lying between them. The CDR3 runs to 14 residues. The CDR3: CASSVRLTTGIQYF. Written as DNA, the CDR3 is TGTGCCAGTAGCGTAAGACTGACCACTGGCATTCAGTACTTC.

The J gene is TRBJ1-5, the V gene TRBV6-1; D perhaps matches TRBD1 (5 bases). Germline CDR1 MNHNS, CDR2 SASEGT. Trimming stripped 0 bases from V and 11 bases from J, with 8 bases between. CDR3 length equals 12 residues. The CDR3 region is CASSEAQGAQHF. The CDR3 nucleotides read TGTGCCAGCAGTGAAGCGCAGGGTGCCCAGCATTTT.

This sequence joins TRBV3-1 (or the pseudogene TRBV3-2) and TRBJ2-2; 8 bases map to TRBD2. With V trimmed by 6 bases and J by 3 bases, 9 bases remained unmatched. Per germline, CDR1 LGHDT and CDR2 YNNKEL (reference sequence). This CDR3 region has 16 residues. In nucleotides, the CDR3 is TGTGCCAGCAGTCTTCAACGGGGGGGAGACACCGGGGAGCTGTTTTTT. Translated, it gives CASSLQRGGDTGELFF.

The chain joins TRBV5-6 to TRBJ1-5, with 9 bases that match TRBD1. In germline, CDR1 is SGHDT, CDR2 YYEEEE. This CDR3 is built from 17 residues. The junction had 12 bases not matched to a gene; V was cut back by 5 bases and J by 3 bases. The CDR3 DNA follows: TGTGCCAGCAGTTCCTTTCAGGACAGGGGCATCAATCAGCCCCAGCATTTT. It yields the protein CASSSFQDRGINQPQHF. Drawing the rest from reference TRBV5-6 and TRBJ1-5, the complete variable domain is DAGVTQSPTHLIKTRGQQVTLRCSPKSGHDTVSWYQQALGQGPQFIFQYYEEEERQRGNFPDRFSGHQFPNYSSELNVNALLLGDSALYLCASSSFQDRGINQPQHFGDGTRLSIL.

This rearrangement joins TRBV7-2 to TRBJ1-1, with D tentatively TRBD1 (5 bases). Germline CDR1 reads SGHTA; CDR2 reads FQGNSA. V dropped 6 bases and J dropped 0 bases, with 11 bases sitting between them. This CDR3 comprises 14 residues. The CDR3 coding sequence is TGTGCCAGCAGATCAGGGATTTTGAACACTGAAGCTTTCTTT. Residues: CASRSGILNTEAFF.

The J gene is TRBJ2-7, the V gene TRBV11-2; D may be TRBD2 (6 bases). V was clipped by 8 bases and J by 1 base, with 15 bases between them. This CDR3 spans 14 amino acids. Germline V CDR1 and CDR2: SGHAT, FQNNGV. The CDR3 protein is CASAPTGGSYEQYF. The CDR3 coding sequence is TGTGCCAGCGCCCCGACCGGGGGATCCTACGAGCAGTACTTC.

The gene calls are TRBV2 and TRBJ2-1; 10 bases align to TRBD2. The CDR3 has 15 residues. Germline CDR1 SNHLY, CDR2 FYNNEI. The trim removed 4 bases at V and 5 bases at J, leaving 5 bases unmatched. The CDR3 nucleotides read TGTGCCAGCAGTGTTCTAGCGGGGGCCCACAATGAGCAGTTCTTC. The encoded protein is CASSVLAGAHNEQFF.

This chain connects TRBV7-9 to TRBJ1-4, with D hard to call. The CDR3 has 15 amino acids. The ends were cut back, 2 bases at V and 6 bases at J, with 13 bases in the middle. The germline CDR1 and CDR2 sequences are SEHNR and FQNEAQ (reference sequence). The CDR3 region has the DNA TGTGCCAGCAGCTTATACGGGGTTGATGATGAAAAACTGTTTTTT. This codes for CASSLYGVDDEKLFF. The whole variable domain, remainder taken from reference TRBV7-9 and TRBJ1-4, is DTGVSQNPRHKITKRGQNVTFRCDPISEHNRLYWYRQTLGQGPEFLTYFQNEAQLEKSRLLSDRFSAERPKGSFSTLEIQRTEQGDSAMYLCASSLYGVDDEKLFFGSGTQLSVL.

This clone showed up just once. The rearrangement links TRBV7-2 to TRBJ2-1; D gene ambiguous. The germline V and J ends were trimmed by 7 bases and 9 bases, with 10 bases remaining between them. Germline loops: CDR1 SGHTA, CDR2 FQGNSA. This CDR3 spans 11 amino acids. The CDR3 sequence: CASTRGGEQFF. Written as DNA, the CDR3 is TGTGCCAGCACCCGAGGTGGTGAGCAGTTCTTC. The whole variable domain, filled in from reference TRBV7-2 and TRBJ2-1, reads GAGVSQSPSNKVTEKGKDVELRCDPISGHTALYWYRQSLGQGLEFLIYFQGNSAPDKSGLPSDRFSAERTGGSVSTLTIQRTQQEDSAVYLCASTRGGEQFFGPGTRLTVL.

V and J are TRBV7-9 and TRBJ1-6; TRBD1 is a possible D gene (5 bases). V was shortened by 5 bases and J by 2 bases, with 7 bases between the two germline ends. Germline CDR1 and CDR2: SEHNR and FQNEAQ (reference sequence). CDR3 size: 14 residues. The CDR3 region is CASSPGAYNSPLHF. The CDR3 DNA reads TGTGCCAGCAGCCCGGGGGCCTATAATTCACCCCTCCACTTT.

The chain uses TRBV7-2 and TRBJ2-7; 8 bases line up with TRBD2. There are 14 residues in the CDR3. V gave up 5 bases and J gave up 0 bases; unmatched junction bases: 3. Germline-derived CDR1 and CDR2 are SGHTA and FQGNSA. In DNA, the CDR3 is TGTGCCAGCAGCCCGGGGGGGACCTCCTACGAGCAGTACTTC. Translated: CASSPGGTSYEQYF. The variable domain in full, completed from reference TRBV7-2 and TRBJ2-7, reads GAGVSQSPSNKVTEKGKDVELRCDPISGHTALYWYRQSLGQGLEFLIYFQGNSAPDKSGLPSDRFSAERTGGSVSTLTIQRTQQEDSAVYLCASSPGGTSYEQYFGPGTRLTVT.

The V call is TRBV18, the J call TRBJ2-1; TRBD2 is a possible D gene (5 bases). The CDR3 is 15 residues long. The V gene lost 10 bases and the J gene lost 8 bases, with 24 bases spanning the gap. Looked up from germline, CDR1 is KGHSH and CDR2 is LQKENI. As DNA, the CDR3 is TGTGCCACCCAGCCAAGGGTGGAGGACGTCGATGAGCAGTTCTTC. Protein product: CATQPRVEDVDEQFF.

The chain is built from TRBV7-9 and TRBJ2-7, with TRBD2 matching 11 bases. J gave up 2 bases and V 1 base, and 4 bases lay outside the gene matches. The CDR3 has 16 amino acids. Germline CDR1 SEHNR, CDR2 FQNEAQ (reference sequence). The CDR3 region has the DNA TGTGCCAGCAGCTTAGGGGCTAGCGGGGGGCCCTACGAGCAGTACTTC. This codes for CASSLGASGGPYEQYF.

The rearrangement uses TRBV11-2 and TRBJ2-1; TRBD2 aligns across 7 bases. The CDR3 has 15 amino acids. After removal of 7 bases from V and 2 bases from J, the junction contained 8 bases not matched to a gene. Per germline, CDR1 SGHAT and CDR2 FQNNGV. The CDR3 DNA is TGTGCCAGCACCCCGGGGGGAGGCCCCTACAATGAGCAGTTCTTC. Amino acid sequence: CASTPGGGPYNEQFF.

V and J are TRBV19 and TRBJ2-2; a possible D gene is TRBD1 (6 bases). Trimming stripped 7 bases from V and 2 bases from J, with 11 bases between. CDR1 is LNHDA, CDR2 SQIVND, per germline (reference sequence). CDR3 size: 14 residues. CDR3 nucleotide sequence: TGTGCCAGTACCGACAGGAAAAACACCGGGGAGCTGTTTTTT. This gives the protein CASTDRKNTGELFF.

V gene TRBV20-1 combines with J gene TRBJ2-1; 8 bases align to TRBD2. This CDR3 is 17 amino acids long. Germline CDR1 reads DFQATT; CDR2 reads SNEGSKA (reference sequence). Trimming took 3 bases from V and 8 from J; bases not matched to a gene: 18. The CDR3 DNA is TGCAGTGCTAGTGTCTTAACCGGGGGGGCCGTACCCCATGAGCAGTTCTTC. It translates to CSASVLTGGAVPHEQFF.

The V call is TRBV6-5, the J call TRBJ2-5, with 7 bases aligning to TRBD1. The CDR3 contains 15 residues. Germline assignment: CDR1 MNHEY and CDR2 SVGAGI. Losses at the gene ends were 5 bases for V and 4 bases for J; bases not matched to a gene: 10. DNA for the CDR3: TGTGCCAGCAGTCATGACAGGGAACTAGGAGAGACCCAGTACTTC. Translated: CASSHDRELGETQYF.